One TCR beta chain is described in this entry. This clone appeared a few times. The clone's antigen remains unknown. No base quality values were provided; no much bigger clone lies one nucleotide off. The data were taken from a study of cytomegalovirus exposure and HLA in healthy donors (dated by TCRdb to 2016 to 2017). In the study overall: In an earlier analysis of 587 of the donors, less than 350 Gb of sequence data and 100 million or so unique TCR beta sequences from 150 million to 200 million T cells were reported. The aim of the study was to test whether cataloging public T cell receptors could identify signatures of past pathogen exposure. A separate validation cohort of roughly 130 different subjects was used in addition to the roughly 640-subject first cohort. Among about 360 genotyped donors of the cohort, an average of around 240,000 unique TCR beta nucleotide sequences were sequenced per donor, roughly 20% of them non-productive. Every discovery cohort repertoire had been produced on one sequencing platform. Donor age, sex, ethnicity and CMV serostatus were collected together with the repertoire data. An early release that covered several hundred HLA-typed donors contained approximately 300 gigabases of sequencing data and about 84 million unique TCR sequences. The study used immunosequencing to profile the T cell repertoires of approximately 650 subjects and linked those repertoires to cytomegalovirus serostatus. In a later analysis, previously published TCR beta repertoires from 600 to 850 donors were re-analyzed and high-resolution HLA genotyping was added so that TCR occurrence patterns could be studied. HLA typing included class I and class II loci at four-digit resolution. A later genetic analysis used genome-wide SNP genotypes for about three fifths of the roughly 700 donors, treating that subset as a discovery cohort. Roughly 5 DR-DQ haplotypes were handled as single units for association and clustering, since linkage in the cohort was strong. To predict cytomegalovirus infection status, the study combined high-throughput TCR immunosequencing, statistical association of individual TCRs with disease status, and machine learning. Among the roughly 380 genotyped donors, approximately 81% belonged to the genetic ancestry cluster associated with self-reported Caucasian donors. An earlier analysis of around 540 of the donors applied high-throughput TCR beta sequencing to assess whether each TCR beta V gene segment acted as functional or pseudogenic. Rather than drawing on any new phenotypic data, the later analysis identified candidate immune exposures from TCR beta sequences and the way those sequences occurred across donors. Typing coverage differed by locus: A, B, C, DRB1 and DQB1 were typed in roughly 620-640 donors, DQA1 in roughly 510, DPA1 in some 600, and DPB1 in around 490. On the study overall, not on this receptor specifically: In the study, some 180 TCR beta chains were listed as associated with cytomegalovirus. Because some donors lacked HLA typing at each locus, the association tests relied only on the typed subset. Only TCR beta chains were sequenced in this cohort, and the absence of alpha or paired-chain data limited detectable features. Roughly uniform sequencing depth across donors was assumed in presence/absence analyses, although this assumption may not hold. A group of highly shared sequence variants was considered likely to be a technical artifact of the sequencing pipeline. The earlier analysis of about 600 of the donors excluded approximately 15 rarely observed V segments, including chromosome 9 orphons, because counts were too low. According to a later analysis, parvovirus B19, influenza, CMV and Epstein-Barr virus appeared linked to several top co-occurrence clusters. It was suggested by the authors that the approach could potentially be generalized to other disease states and immunological phenotypes. The classifier was reported to diagnose cytomegalovirus status with high specificity and sensitivity in both the original cohort and the validation cohort. Some IMGT-functional V segments, including TRBV6-2 and TRBV6-3, could not be told apart with the 87-base-pair reads, so those segments were excluded. In vitro tests confirmed that a few of the cytomegalovirus-associated TCR beta chains recognize cytomegalovirus antigens. According to a later analysis, most CMV-associated TCR beta chains appeared to be HLA-restricted, and the HLA associations seemed to be driven largely by CMV exposure. Compared with equally common non-associated chains, HLA-associated TCR beta chains in a later analysis were more clonally expanded and had lower generation probabilities. Assigning TCR associations to individual alleles was difficult when HLA alleles, especially DR and DQ, strongly co-occurred. According to a later analysis, TCR association rates differed among HLA loci, with DRB1 alleles showing the most associated TCRs and HLA-C alleles showing the fewest. A further reported finding was that TCR beta sequences accurately predicted the HLA-A and HLA-B alleles for most subjects in the first cohort. For the cohort, immune exposure information was limited to CMV serostatus. In an earlier analysis of some 500 of the donors, most TCR beta V segments appeared in productive rearrangements about 87% or about 30% of the time, broadly matching IMGT annotations. Across donors, most TCR sequences were observed very rarely, whereas some public TCRs were present in many individuals. Specific HLA alleles were associated with some 15,000 TCR beta sequences at a false discovery rate of 0.05 in a later analysis. Linkage disequilibrium might explain the correlated functional status among segregating V segments, but an unknown experimental factor could not be ruled out. A later genetic analysis associated a missense DCLRE1C variant with V-gene and J-gene trimming of TCR beta chains, and an independent cohort replicated the association. In a later genetic analysis, fewer N-insertions in productive TCRs were reported among donors in an Asian-associated ancestry cluster than the roughly 700-donor mean.

In total, 600 or so healthy bone marrow donors made up the cohort. At the time of sampling, all cohort members were nominally healthy, though unrecorded immune exposures were likely present. The donor tested CMV seronegative and was one of the 352 seronegative cohort members. A peripheral blood sample was collected from each donor, and TCR beta sequencing was performed on peripheral blood mononuclear cells. Genomic DNA extraction from the blood cell samples was performed with the Qiagen DNeasy Blood Extraction Kit. Trimming accounts for 7 bases at V and 4 bases at J, while the number of junction bases matched to no gene is 5. The germline V gene sets CDR1 to MDHEN and CDR2 to SYDVKM. The CDR3, cysteine through phenylalanine, is 14 amino acids long. The kept DNA is CDR3 alone, 42 bases in frame from the first base. The library was produced with the immunoSEQ multiplex PCR assay. For the multiplex PCR, a mixture combining 60 forward primers for TCR Vbeta segments and 13 reverse primers for TCR Jbeta segments was used. Amplification of the CDR3 region of rearranged TCR beta genes was performed with a multiplex PCR assay on genomic DNA. On the Illumina HiSeq System, the amplified TCR beta libraries were sequenced as 87-base-pair reads. From the authors' description of their analysis: A later analysis counted tens of millions of unique TCR beta chains across the roughly 700 repertoires, and roughly 11 million of these chains were shared by at least two donors. A nearest-neighbor algorithm error-corrected the raw reads and collapsed the reads into unique sequences, merging closely related sequences to remove PCR and sequencing errors. CDR3 sequences were aligned to IMGT reference sequences to assign V, D and J gene segments. For a sequence to be retained, a match of at least six nucleotides to both a V gene segment and a J gene segment was required. A rearrangement was called productive if the CDR3 had no stop codons and remained in frame with V and J, and every other rearrangement was called non-productive. CDR3 was defined according to IMGT convention as the region running from the second conserved V-encoded cysteine to the conserved J-encoded phenylalanine. Sequences without an unambiguous match to a single V gene segment were excluded from the earlier analysis of 500 to 700 of the donors. In an earlier analysis of some 590 of the donors, a V segment was called functional when productive rearrangements were above 56.7%, and segregating when the standard deviation between donors exceeded 5%. A statistical classification framework was built for diagnosing cytomegalovirus status from the catalog of TCR beta chain sequences. V and J gene assignment, in a later analysis, came from comparing TCR nucleotide sequences with IMGT/GENE-DB human TR gene sequences. In a later analysis, CDR3 sequences and most-parsimonious VDJ recombination scenarios were assigned using the TCRdist pipeline. In a later analysis, every TCR beta chain was defined by the combination of its CDR3 amino acid sequence and its V-gene family, and reads without a unique V-gene family were dropped. As a way to deal with suspected cross-contamination and a sequencing artifact, a later analysis dropped more than 500 nucleotide sequences that were highly shared and had low generation probability. For each public chain, a later analysis derived a clonal expansion index from normalized ranks of inferred template counts within each repertoire. In a later analysis, generation probabilities were computed with a VDJ recombination model fitted to out-of-frame rearrangements, and the resulting probabilities were checked against IGoR. In a later analysis, hypergeometric tests were used to score TCR-TCR, TCR-HLA and TCR-CMV co-occurrence, with a repertoire-size bias correction applied to TCR pairs. A later analysis estimated false discovery rates by permuting HLA or CMV assignments 20 times. In a later analysis, co-occurring TCRs were grouped using DBSCAN, and TCRdist sequence similarity was added for clustering within HLA-allele-positive subsets. Co-occurrence clustering excluded repertoires with fewer than 30,000 or more than 120,000 public chains, plus five with anomalous nucleotide sharing. The table was pulled from immuneACCESS by TCRdb, which kept in-frame rearrangements only. Such tables lose some clones; where checked, under half of the loss comes from unresolved V genes, and the rest has no known cause. V and J calls and clone size come straight from that table; D and trimming were deduced from the DNA. The sample has some 170,000 clones on record, roughly nine tenths of them singletons. Clones ranked in the top ten supply around 0.93% of the sample.

This receptor was taken from a woman between 25 and 40 years old in good health and CMV-seronegative. This receptor chain uses TRBV28 and TRBJ2-1, and TRBD2 aligns with 9 junction nucleotides. Sequenced sample: PBMCs. The nucleotide sequence reads as follows: TGTGCCAGCATCCTGACTAGCGGATACAATGAGCAGTTCTTC. Protein translation: CASILTSGYNEQFF.